This T cell receptor (beta chain) was sequenced for a study of cytomegalovirus exposure and HLA in healthy donors. Trimming left V 3 bases short and J 2 bases short, with 20 bases between. The length of the CDR3 is 17 residues. CDR1 SGHNT and CDR2 YYREEE come from the germline V gene (reference sequence). The PCR contained 60 Vbeta and 13 Jbeta primers. Profiling relied on immunoSEQ multiplex PCR, and the TCRdb table lists in-frame clones only, not all of them. Of fewer than 70,000 clones in the sample, just under 85% were seen once. This chain joins TRBV5-4 and TRBJ1-2; a possible D gene is TRBD1 (5 bases). The TCR comes from a man aged 40-55 years in good health and CMV-seronegative. The sample taken for sequencing was PBMCs. The CDR3 region is CASSSEPGRRANYGYTF. In DNA, the CDR3 is TGTGCCAGCAGCTCGGAACCAGGACGCAGGGCCAACTATGGCTACACCTTC. The full variable domain, with the rest looked up from reference TRBV5-4 and TRBJ1-2, is ETGVTQSPTHLIKTRGQQVTLRCSSQSGHNTVSWYQQALGQGPQFIFQYYREEENGRGNFPPRFSGLQFPNYSSELNVNALELDDSALYLCASSSEPGRRANYGYTFGSGTRLTVV.